This entry lists 30 T cell receptor beta chains sequenced from one sample in a study of blood T cell repertoires in COVID-19. Clones were sequenced by immunoSEQ multiplex PCR, and TCRdb holds only the in-frame ones, with some missing. The sample lists approximately 100,000 clones; approximately 88% were seen once. Sequences were obtained from peripheral blood. The receptors here all came from a man aged 60 to 75 with acute or convalescent COVID-19.

This clone occurred once. The chain's CDR3 is CASSLASGLIYEQYV. The CDR3 DNA sequence: TGCGCCAGCAGCTTGGCCTCAGGGTTAATTTACGAGCAGTACGTC. The gene calls are TRBV5-1 and TRBJ2-7, with a weak D call TRBD1 (5 bases). Trimming cost V 0 bases and J 4 bases, with 14 bases left between them. Per the germline V gene, CDR1 is SGHRS and CDR2 is YFSETQ. This CDR3 has 15 residues.

The CDR3 nucleotides read TGTGCCAGCAGCCAGGACAGTCTCTATGGCTACACCTTC. It yields the protein CASSQDSLYGYTF. The chain links TRBV3-1 (or the pseudogene TRBV3-2) to TRBJ1-2; maybe TRBD1 (6 bases). Germline CDR1 reads LGHDT; CDR2 reads YNNKEL (reference sequence). CDR3 size: 13 residues. Trimming took off 3 bases at V and 4 bases at J, with 9 bases between the two ends.

The chain couples TRBV20-1 to TRBJ1-5, with a possible D match to TRBD1 (6 bases). CDR1 DFQATT and CDR2 SNEGSKA come from the germline V gene (reference sequence). V was clipped by 6 bases and J by 11 bases, with 14 bases between them. The CDR3 sequence is 11 residues long. The CDR3 DNA is TGCAGTGCGATCACAGGGCTGGCCCAGCATTTT. Translation: CSAITGLAQHF.

V is TRBV19 and J is TRBJ1-5, with D tentatively TRBD1 (5 bases). Germline loops: CDR1 LNHDA, CDR2 SQIVND (reference sequence). CDR3 length equals 14 residues. The V end lost 5 bases, the J end lost 0 bases, and 8 bases lay between the germline ends. The CDR3: CASSSRDSNQPQHF. DNA for the CDR3: TGTGCCAGTAGTTCCAGGGATAGCAATCAGCCCCAGCATTTT. The full variable domain, its missing parts supplied by reference TRBV19 and TRBJ1-5, is DGGITQSPKYLFRKEGQNVTLSCEQNLNHDAMYWYRQDPGQGLRLIYYSQIVNDFQKGDIAEGYSVSREKKESFPLTVTSAQKNPTAFYLCASSSRDSNQPQHFGDGTRLSIL.

The chain carries TRBV4-1 and TRBJ1-6; D unclear. Germline CDR1 MGHRA, CDR2 YSYEKL. V was trimmed by 0 bases and J by 8 bases, leaving 11 bases between them. CDR3 length: 15 residues. Written as DNA, the CDR3 is TGCGCCAGCAGCCAAGATGTACAGAACTATTCACCCCTCCACTTT. Residues: CASSQDVQNYSPLHF.

This clone has more than one count but fewer than ten. The V and J genes are TRBV28 and TRBJ2-2; D not resolved. Trimming shortened V by 6 bases and J by 3 bases, and 14 bases separated the two germline ends. Germline lookup yields CDR1 MDHEN and CDR2 SYDVKM. The CDR3 totals 15 residues. CDR3 nucleotide sequence: TGTGCCAGCAGCGCCCCGAGCCGTTACACCGGGGAGCTGTTTTTT. Its translation is CASSAPSRYTGELFF.

The chain employs TRBV29-1 and TRBJ1-4, with a weak D call TRBD1 (6 bases). V lost 6 bases to trimming and J lost 1 base, with 15 bases between them. The CDR3 consists of 15 residues. Germline V lookup: CDR1 SQVTM, CDR2 ANQGSEA. Written as DNA, the CDR3 is TGCAGCGTCAAACGGGGGGCCCAAACTAATGAAAAACTGTTTTTT. Its translation: CSVKRGAQTNEKLFF.

The J gene is TRBJ1-1, the V gene TRBV28; 7 bases agree with TRBD1. Unmatched junction bases numbered 7, after V lost 2 bases and J lost 7 bases. The CDR3 has 14 residues. Germline CDR1 reads MDHEN; CDR2 reads SYDVKM. CDR3 DNA: TGTGCCAGCAGTTTACCCGGCAGGGGGGATGAAGCTTTCTTT. It codes for CASSLPGRGDEAFF.

The chain couples TRBV5-1 to TRBJ2-4; the match to TRBD1 covers 7 bases. Trimming at V came to 4 bases and at J to 8 bases, leaving 15 bases not matched to a gene. CDR1 and CDR2 (germline): SGHRS, YFSETQ. The CDR3 consists of 16 residues. The DNA for the CDR3 is TGCGCCAGCAGCCCAACCTCCGGGACAGCCTCGGACATTCAGTACTTC. Translation gives CASSPTSGTASDIQYF.

This clone was recorded once. The chain has TRBV28 and TRBJ1-2; D is undetermined. Germline CDR1 and CDR2: MDHEN and SYDVKM. This CDR3 contains 13 residues. Trimming shortened V by 1 base and J by 5 bases, and 8 bases separated the two germline ends. The CDR3: CASSLFTEYGYTF. The CDR3, as DNA: TGTGCCAGCAGTTTATTCACAGAATATGGCTACACCTTC.

The V and J genes are TRBV2 and TRBJ2-1, with 10 nucleotides matching TRBD1. This CDR3 contains 15 residues. The V gene's germline CDR1 is SNHLY and CDR2 FYNNEI. V trimming: 4 bases; J trimming: 8 bases; junction bases outside the gene matches: 8. The CDR3 is CASSVTGQGVDEQFF. CDR3 DNA sequence: TGTGCCAGCAGTGTTACCGGACAGGGGGTTGATGAGCAGTTCTTC.

The chain carries TRBV20-1 and TRBJ1-5; no firm D call. CDR3 length: 13 residues. The germline CDR1 and CDR2 sequences are DFQATT and SNEGSKA (reference sequence). The ends were cut back, 3 bases at V and 0 bases at J, with 6 bases in the middle. CDR3 protein: CSASGHSNQPQHF. DNA of the CDR3: TGCAGTGCTAGTGGGCATAGCAATCAGCCCCAGCATTTT.

The CDR3 region is CASSPVLQRQRMNTEAFF. The DNA for the CDR3 is TGTGCCAGCAGCCCGGTACTTCAGAGACAGAGAATGAACACTGAAGCTTTCTTT. The chain recombines TRBV9 with TRBJ1-1; tentative D call: TRBD1 (5 bases). CDR1 and CDR2 (germline): SGDLS, YYNGEE. The CDR3 covers 18 residues. V gave up 4 bases and J gave up 0 bases, with 22 bases separating them.

V usage is TRBV5-1 and J usage is TRBJ2-5; TRBD2 is a possible D gene (6 bases). Germline V lookup: CDR1 SGHRS, CDR2 YFSETQ. The V gene lost 0 bases and the J gene lost 3 bases, with 12 bases spanning the gap. This CDR3 has 15 amino acids. The CDR3 loop reads CASSLGTGEKETQYF. CDR3 DNA: TGCGCCAGCAGCTTGGGGACGGGGGAAAAAGAGACCCAGTACTTC.

In this sample, this clone turned up once. The V call is TRBV15, the J call TRBJ2-5; a possible D gene is TRBD1 (5 bases). Looked up from germline, CDR1 is LNHNV and CDR2 is YYDKDF (reference sequence). The CDR3 has 13 residues. Trimming removed 8 bases from V and 4 bases from J, with 14 bases in between. CDR3 protein: CATGARTPETQYF. Here the CDR3 DNA reads TGTGCCACCGGGGCTAGAACCCCAGAGACCCAGTACTTC.

The J gene is TRBJ2-7, the V gene TRBV11-2; perhaps TRBD1 as D (6 bases). Trimming stripped 1 base from V and 3 bases from J, with 16 bases between. Germline-derived CDR1 and CDR2 are SGHAT and FQNNGV. CDR3 length: 16 residues. The CDR3 DNA follows: TGTGCCAGCAGCTTAGTGCCGGACAGATACAACTACGAGCAGTACTTC. Its translation is CASSLVPDRYNYEQYF.

The chain recombines TRBV2 with TRBJ2-2; tentative D call: TRBD2 (6 bases). Trimming removed 1 base at V and 3 bases at J, with 12 bases between. The CDR3 spans 16 residues. The germline V gene has CDR1 SNHLY and CDR2 FYNNEI. The CDR3 DNA reads TGTGCCAGCAGTGAAGTCGGAGGGGACTACACCGGGGAGCTGTTTTTT. Translating gives CASSEVGGDYTGELFF.

The genes are TRBV28 and TRBJ2-5; D ambiguous. Germline CDR1 MDHEN, CDR2 SYDVKM. V gave up 2 bases and J gave up 2 bases, with 6 bases separating them. This CDR3 contains 13 residues. CDR3 nucleotides: TGTGCCAGCAGTTTACCCAGACAAGAGACCCAGTACTTC. This sequence encodes CASSLPRQETQYF.

This chain links TRBV4-3 with TRBJ1-2; D perhaps matches TRBD1 (6 bases). CDR1 is LGHNA, CDR2 YSLEER, per germline. The CDR3 has 16 amino acids. V gave up 2 bases and J gave up 4 bases, with 17 bases separating them. CDR3 amino acids: CASSQSARGRIYGYTF. CDR3 sequence (DNA): TGCGCCAGCAGCCAATCCGCCAGGGGCAGAATCTATGGCTACACCTTC.

The rearrangement uses TRBV3-1 (or the pseudogene TRBV3-2) and TRBJ2-2, with D maybe TRBD2 (6 bases). CDR1 and CDR2 from the germline V gene are LGHDT and YNNKEL (reference sequence). The CDR3 is 17 residues long. Trimming stripped 4 bases from V and 1 base from J, with 16 bases between. The CDR3 DNA sequence: TGTGCCAGCAGCCTACACCAGACTAGACTGAACACCGGGGAGCTGTTTTTT. Translating gives CASSLHQTRLNTGELFF.

This chain uses TRBV12-3 or TRBV12-4 with TRBJ1-1, with no clear D. This CDR3 has 13 amino acids. The V and J ends lost 2 bases and 4 bases respectively, with 8 bases between them. The CDR3 loop reads CASSLNGGTEAFF. The CDR3, as DNA: TGTGCCAGCAGTTTAAACGGCGGCACTGAAGCTTTCTTT.

The chain couples TRBV29-1 to TRBJ2-7, with D perhaps TRBD1 (6 bases). V was cut by 6 bases and J by 2 bases, with 14 bases left in between. Germline V gene lookup returns CDR1 SQVTM and CDR2 ANQGSEA. The CDR3 length is 13 residues. Written as DNA, the CDR3 is TGCAGCGTCCGGGACATCTCAACCTACGAGCAGTACTTC. Protein sequence: CSVRDISTYEQYF.

This chain links TRBV2 with TRBJ2-1, with 14 positions matching TRBD2. The CDR3 is made up of 16 amino acids. The V segment lost 6 bases and the J segment 3 bases; nucleotides outside the gene matches: 4. The germline V gene has CDR1 SNHLY and CDR2 FYNNEI. The CDR3 loop reads CASRQGTSGSYNEQFF. The CDR3 nucleotides are TGTGCCAGCAGACAAGGGACTAGCGGGAGCTACAATGAGCAGTTCTTC.

The chain links TRBV5-4 to TRBJ2-1; perhaps TRBD2 as D (5 bases). In germline, CDR1 is SGHNT, CDR2 YYREEE (reference sequence). Trimming pared 4 bases from V and 2 bases from J, leaving 10 bases between. The length of the CDR3 is 14 residues. The CDR3 protein is CASSAGGPYNEQFF. The CDR3 nucleotides read TGTGCCAGCAGCGCGGGCGGCCCCTACAATGAGCAGTTCTTC.

The rearrangement uses TRBV27 and TRBJ2-2; 9 bases line up with TRBD1. CDR1 is MNHEY and CDR2 is SMNVEV in the germline V gene (reference sequence). V dropped 6 bases and J dropped 6; count of bases not matched to a gene: 14. CDR3 length equals 17 residues. The CDR3 loop is CASSWRAGTGYAGELFF. CDR3 coding DNA: TGTGCCAGCAGCTGGAGAGCCGGGACAGGGTACGCCGGGGAGCTGTTTTTT.

The sample holds a few counts of this clone. The rearrangement joins TRBV5-4 to TRBJ2-1; no firm D call. The germline gives CDR1 SGHNT, CDR2 YYREEE (reference sequence). The V gene lost 4 bases and the J gene lost 9 bases, with 20 bases spanning the gap. This CDR3 contains 15 residues. The CDR3 spells CASSPPGGSEIEQFF. CDR3 sequence (DNA): TGTGCCAGCAGCCCCCCGGGTGGAAGCGAGATTGAGCAGTTCTTC.

Here the CDR3 DNA reads TGTGCCAGCAGTCTTGACAGGGGCCCCTATGGCTACACCTTC. This sequence encodes CASSLDRGPYGYTF. The rearrangement uses TRBV2 and TRBJ1-2; 8 positions agree with TRBD1. The CDR3 totals 14 residues. Germline values: CDR1 SNHLY, CDR2 FYNNEI. V lost 5 bases to trimming and J lost 4 bases; unmatched junction nucleotides: 6.

This clone was detected only a few times. This chain links TRBV7-9 with TRBJ1-1; TRBD1 might be the D (6 bases). The V end lost 5 bases, the J end lost 10 bases, and 14 bases lay between the germline ends. CDR3 length: 12 amino acids. From germline, CDR1 is SEHNR and CDR2 FQNEAQ (reference sequence). CDR3 loop: CASSGWTEGAFF. CDR3 bases: TGTGCCAGCAGCGGGTGGACAGAAGGAGCTTTCTTT.

The CDR3 DNA reads TGCAGCGTTGTATTAGCGGGACAAGAGACCCAGTACTTC. Encoded protein: CSVVLAGQETQYF. The V gene is TRBV29-1, the J gene TRBJ2-5; 8 bases are shared with TRBD2. J lost 2 bases, V lost 4 bases, and 3 bases had no gene match. Looked up from germline, CDR1 is SQVTM and CDR2 is ANQGSEA. The CDR3 is 13 amino acids.

This clone showed up just a few times. The chain uses TRBV19 and TRBJ1-1, with D perhaps TRBD1 (5 bases). Germline-derived CDR1 and CDR2 are LNHDA and SQIVND (reference sequence). V was shortened by 8 bases and J by 2 bases, with 12 bases between the two germline ends. CDR3 length equals 13 residues. The CDR3, as DNA: TGTGCCAGTCATATGGGGGGTAACACTGAAGCTTTCTTT. It codes for CASHMGGNTEAFF.